This T cell receptor (beta chain) was sequenced for a study of blood T cell repertoires in COVID-19. The overall study: The United States, Italy and Spain supplied acute and convalescent COVID-19 samples. The analysed material was cDNA or gDNA that came from T cells, B-cell-depleted T cells, or PBMCs.

CDR3 size: 15 residues. Per the germline V gene, CDR1 is SGHDT and CDR2 is YYEEEE. V was shortened by 0 bases and J by 1 base, with 11 bases between the two germline ends. Original processing notes: Amplification with reference gene primers provided the estimates of nucleated cell counts. Produced via immunoSEQ multiplex PCR; TCRdb's table is partial and in-frame only. That table supplies the V and J calls and clone size; D and trimming were determined from the DNA. The data contain fewer than 90,000 clones, more than 75% of them singletons. This sequence joins TRBV5-6 and TRBJ2-7; tentative D call: TRBD2 (6 bases). The clonotype was recovered from a human donor in a cohort sampled during active COVID-19. The sequencing sample was made of peripheral blood. The CDR3: CASSLEGLLSYEQYF. The CDR3 DNA is TGTGCCAGCAGCTTGGAGGGACTTCTATCCTACGAGCAGTACTTC.